The clone carrying this T cell receptor beta chain has only a few counts. Germline loops: CDR1 SNHLY, CDR2 FYNNEI. V gave up 3 bases and J gave up 9 bases; unmatched junction bases: 8. The CDR3 runs to 14 residues. The data are from a study of T-cell reconstitution after alpha-beta-depleted transplantation in children. Unique molecular identifiers were used in preparing the TCRbeta library. TCRdb reprocessed the PCR reads via MiXCR and lists one record per CDR3 protein. The data show around 400,000 distinct CDR3 sequences, under 13% seen once. This sequence originates from a human donor who donated a stem cell graft to a child with acute myeloid leukemia. This specimen was PBMCs from the stem cell graft donor, taken from the stem cell graft. The chain joins TRBV2 to TRBJ1-5, with TRBD1 matching 7 bases. The CDR3 nucleotides read TGTGCCAGCAGTGAGGCAGGGGGAAATAGGCCCCAGCATTTT. Its translation: CASSEAGGNRPQHF.